This T cell receptor (beta chain) was sequenced for a study of blood T cell repertoires in COVID-19. Study information: The study drew acute and convalescent COVID-19 samples from the United States, Italy and Spain. Sources were T cells, B-cell-depleted T cells, or PBMCs; the material itself was cDNA or gDNA.

The germline V gene has CDR1 GTSNPN and CDR2 SVGIG (reference sequence). J gave up 2 bases and V 2 bases, and 9 bases lay outside the gene matches. CDR3 size: 15 residues. Original data processing: Amplification of reference gene primers was used by the study to estimate nucleated cell counts. The repertoire was sequenced with immunoSEQ multiplex PCR; TCRdb's copy has only in-frame clones and lacks some. The V and J calls and clone size were taken over from that table, and D and trimming were inferred from the DNA. The sample yields roughly 100,000 clones, 65% to 90% seen once. This receptor was obtained from a man aged 50 or older with acute or convalescent COVID-19. This sequence joins TRBV30 and TRBJ2-7; 7 bases match TRBD1. Source material: peripheral blood. As DNA, the CDR3 is TGTGCCTGGAGTATACCGACAGGGTTTACCTACGAGCAGTACTTC. Translating it yields CAWSIPTGFTYEQYF. Combining the CDR3 with reference TRBV30 and TRBJ2-7 gives the whole variable domain SQTIHQWPATLVQPVGSPLSLECTVEGTSNPNLYWYRQAAGRGLQLLFYSVGIGQISSEVPQNLSASRPQDRQFILSSKKLLLSDSGFYLCAWSIPTGFTYEQYFGPGTRLTVT.